This T cell receptor beta chain was found in a study of human thymus T cells. Sequenced by immunoSEQ multiplex PCR; TCRdb stores in-frame clones only, minus some. Of 78,000 or so clones listed, approximately 97% are singletons. In its sample, this clone was seen a few times. Thymus was obtained from resections taken during corrective heart surgery. CDR1 is MNHNY, CDR2 SVGAGI, per germline (reference sequence). The CDR3 runs to 16 residues. Trimming stripped 4 bases from V and 0 bases from J, with 16 bases between. The specimen was thymus tissue. The gene calls are TRBV6-6 and TRBJ2-7; tentatively, D is TRBD1 (6 bases). The clonotype originates from a boy under two years old with a congenital heart defect but otherwise immunologically healthy. The CDR3 loop reads CASSSSDRPSSYEQYF. The DNA of the CDR3 is TGTGCCAGCAGTTCGTCCGACAGGCCAAGCTCCTACGAGCAGTACTTC.